The text below deals with one T cell receptor beta chain. Antigen specificity is unknown. The data are from a study of T cell repertoires in cytomegalovirus infection. TCRdb passed the reads through MiXCR, listing each CDR3 protein once. The data hold 750,000 to 900,000 distinct CDR3 sequences, with roughly 29% observed a single time. V lost 5 bases and J lost 4; bases outside the gene matches: 10. CDR3 length equals 16 residues. Per the germline V gene, CDR1 is KGHDR and CDR2 is SFDVKD. The sequence derives from a human donor in good health (CMV status not recorded). Some clones in this sample may be carry-over from other donors' samples. Material: cultured CD8+ T cells from PBMCs, obtained from culture after CMV antigen stimulation. J is TRBJ2-1 and V is TRBV24-1, with TRBD1 matching over 7 bases. The CDR3 bases are TGTGCCACCAGTGCCGCCGACAGGGAGCCTTACAATGAGCAGTTCTTC. Its protein is CATSAADREPYNEQFF.